The clone carrying this T cell receptor (beta chain) was seen a few times. The use of a sample-barcoded 5' primer and a J-beta primer mix characterized a second PCR of about 7 to 12 cycles. Using its own MiXCR run on the 5' RACE reads, TCRdb lists one record per CDR3 protein. The data hold about 570,000 distinct CDR3 sequences, with about 25% observed a single time. The record originates from a study of blood T cells in healthy people across ages. With V trimmed by 6 bases and J by 1 base, 3 bases remained unmatched. CDR3 size: 13 residues. The germline V gene encodes CDR1 MNHEY and CDR2 SMNVEV (reference sequence).

The sequence was obtained from a woman in her seventies in good health. The sequenced sample was blood. The rearrangement links TRBV27 to TRBJ2-7; 7 bases line up with TRBD2. As DNA, the CDR3 is TGTGCCAGCAGGGGCGGGGGTTCCTACGAGCAGTACTTC. Translation: CASRGGGSYEQYF.